Following are 14 T cell receptor beta chains from one sample sequenced in a study of cytomegalovirus exposure and HLA in healthy donors (dated by TCRdb to 2016 to 2017). Library preparation was by the immunoSEQ multiplex PCR assay. A mixture of 60 forward primers for TCR Vbeta segments and 13 reverse primers for TCR Jbeta segments was used in the multiplex PCR. This immuneACCESS table, as held by TCRdb, lists in-frame sequences with V and J called but not all clones. Of the missing ones, under half trace to an unresolved V gene in checked studies; the others have no known cause. The sample yields roughly 200,000 clones; roughly 80% were counted once. About 3.1% of the sample is held by the ten biggest clonotypes. The sequenced sample consisted of PBMCs. These receptors were taken from a female donor in good health and CMV-seronegative.

As concerns this clone: Other DNA sequences in this specimen translate into the identical CDR3. The CDR3 DNA reads as TGTGCCAGCAGTGAACAGGGGACAGCGGGAAACACCATATATTTT. Translating it yields CASSEQGTAGNTIYF. J is TRBJ1-3 and V is TRBV6-1, with TRBD1 identical over 7 bases. This CDR3 is built from 15 residues. Trimming cost V 2 bases and J 4 bases; bases outside gene matches: 5. Germline V gene sequence: CDR1 MNHNS, CDR2 SASEGT.

J is TRBJ1-2 and V is TRBV18, with 10 bases matching TRBD1. CDR1 is KGHSH, CDR2 LQKENI, per germline. V lost 5 bases and J lost 10; bases outside the gene matches: 10. The CDR3 totals 14 residues. This CDR3 is CASSFADRGEAYTF. CDR3 nucleotide sequence: TGTGCCAGCTCATTCGCGGACAGGGGGGAAGCCTACACCTTC.

This clone showed up just a few times. The V and J genes are TRBV28 and TRBJ2-7; 8 nucleotides agree with TRBD2. There are 14 residues in the CDR3. J gave up 3 bases and V 6 bases, and 7 bases lay outside the gene matches. Germline V gene lookup returns CDR1 MDHEN and CDR2 SYDVKM. The CDR3 DNA reads as TGTGCCAGCAGGACGGGGGGGCTTCTCTACGAGCAGTACTTC. Translated: CASRTGGLLYEQYF.

For this clone: This sample includes further DNA sequences coding for the same CDR3. The rearrangement links TRBV20-1 to TRBJ1-3; D is unresolved. The V gene's germline CDR1 is DFQATT and CDR2 SNEGSKA (reference sequence). Trimming took off 3 bases at V and 3 bases at J, with 3 bases between the two ends. The CDR3 runs 11 residues. The CDR3 spells CSASRGNTIYF. CDR3 DNA: TGCAGTGCTAGTCGTGGAAACACCATATATTTT.

The V and J genes are TRBV10-3 and TRBJ1-1, with 8 nucleotides matching TRBD1. Trimming took 10 bases from V and 0 from J; bases not matched to a gene: 4. Germline CDR1 and CDR2: ENHRY and SYGVKD. The CDR3 spans 13 residues. The CDR3 DNA reads TGTGCCACCGGGACAGGACTGAACACTGAAGCTTTCTTT. Its protein is CATGTGLNTEAFF.

This clone was found once. V and J are TRBV4-1 and TRBJ2-7, with a possible D match to TRBD2 (5 bases). CDR3 size: 15 residues. Germline lookup yields CDR1 MGHRA and CDR2 YSYEKL. V was shortened by 0 bases and J by 3 bases, with 12 bases between the two germline ends. The CDR3 loop reads CASSQDSSRVYEQYF. CDR3 in DNA: TGCGCCAGCAGCCAAGACTCCTCGAGGGTCTACGAGCAGTACTTC.

This sequence joins TRBV27 and TRBJ2-7; tentatively, D is TRBD1 (6 bases). Between the trimmed V and J ends, which lost 8 bases and 3 bases, there was a span of 11 bases. Germline values: CDR1 MNHEY, CDR2 SMNVEV (reference sequence). The CDR3 spans 12 residues. This CDR3 reads CASGTHHYEQYF. In DNA, the CDR3 is TGTGCCAGCGGGACACACCACTACGAGCAGTACTTC.

This chain uses TRBV30 with TRBJ1-5; the D is unclear. CDR3 length: 13 amino acids. Germline V gene data show CDR1 as GTSNPN and CDR2 as SVGIG (reference sequence). Trimming left V 1 base short and J 6 bases short, with 10 bases between. The CDR3 protein is CAWSGPAGQPQHF. The CDR3 nucleotides read TGTGCCTGGAGTGGACCGGCGGGTCAGCCCCAGCATTTT.

This chain connects TRBV25-1 to TRBJ1-3; D not certain. The CDR3 is made up of 14 amino acids. The germline V gene has CDR1 MGHDK and CDR2 SYGVNS. The V end lost 4 bases, the J end lost 0 bases, and 7 bases lay between the germline ends. CDR3 DNA: TGTGCCAGCAGTGGAGGGTACTCTGGAAACACCATATATTTT. It is translated as CASSGGYSGNTIYF.

This clone appeared a few times. The rearrangement joins TRBV10-3 to TRBJ1-3; D unresolved. CDR1 and CDR2 from the germline V gene are ENHRY and SYGVKD. This CDR3 region has 14 residues. The V gene lost 7 bases and the J gene lost 1 base, with 11 bases spanning the gap. CDR3 nucleotides: TGTGCCATCAAGCCTTCGGGATCTGGAAACACCATATATTTT. The encoded protein is CAIKPSGSGNTIYF.

The V gene is TRBV12-1, the J gene TRBJ1-2; the table assigns TRBD1, which was not confirmed against the DNA. TRBV12-1 counts as a pseudogene. The CDR3 length is 15 residues. For the CDR3, the DNA is TGTGCCAGCAGCGTGGACAGGGAGGAGAACTATGGCTACACCTTC. Translated, it gives CASSVDREENYGYTF.

This chain connects TRBV5-1 to TRBJ2-7; 8 bases line up with TRBD2. The CDR3 sequence is 16 residues long. The J segment lost 2 bases and the V segment lost 1 base, leaving 8 bases of the junction unmatched. Germline assignment: CDR1 SGHRS and CDR2 YFSETQ. CDR3 loop: CASSLRSGGGTYEQYF. In DNA form, the CDR3 reads TGCGCCAGCAGCTTGAGGTCGGGCGGGGGGACCTACGAGCAGTACTTC. The full variable domain, with the rest looked up from reference TRBV5-1 and TRBJ2-7, is KAGVTQTPRYLIKTRGQQVTLSCSPISGHRSVSWYQQTPGQGLQFLFEYFSETQRNKGNFPGRFSGRQFSNSRSEMNVSTLELGDSALYLCASSLRSGGGTYEQYFGPGTRLTVT.

The chain recombines TRBV7-9 with TRBJ1-1; TRBD1 aligns across 9 bases. The CDR3 is 14 amino acids. The ends lost 1 base at V and 4 bases at J; junction bases unmatched: 1. From germline, CDR1 is SEHNR and CDR2 FQNEAQ (reference sequence). CDR3 DNA sequence: TGTGCCAGCAGCTTAGAGACAGGGGGCACTGAAGCTTTCTTT. Amino acid sequence: CASSLETGGTEAFF.

This rearrangement joins TRBV5-1 to TRBJ2-7; 8 bases line up with TRBD1. In germline, CDR1 is SGHRS, CDR2 YFSETQ. The CDR3 has 13 residues. V lost 4 bases to trimming and J lost 6 bases; unmatched junction nucleotides: 6. CDR3 nucleotide sequence: TGCGCCAGCAGCGCCCAGGGGGCGCCCGAGCAGTACTTC. Its translation is CASSAQGAPEQYF. Filled out from reference TRBV5-1 and TRBJ2-7, the complete variable domain reads KAGVTQTPRYLIKTRGQQVTLSCSPISGHRSVSWYQQTPGQGLQFLFEYFSETQRNKGNFPGRFSGRQFSNSRSEMNVSTLELGDSALYLCASSAQGAPEQYFGPGTRLTVT.